This T cell receptor (beta chain) appears in the sequencing data of a study of HIV-infected children after antiretroviral therapy interruption. Study overall: Weeks 0, 12, interruption end (24 or 48), and about 3 years post-study gave interruption-arm samples.

A 3' RACE protocol on RNA, with unique molecular identifiers, produced the TCR library. TCRdb itself ran the 3' RACE reads through MiXCR, one entry per CDR3 protein. The data contain about 89,000 distinct CDR3 sequences, roughly 6.7% of them singletons. Treatment here: PENTA 11 planned treatment interruption arm or continuous ART arm. At least 24 weeks of at least three-drug ART, in children 2 to 15 years. Germline V gene lookup returns CDR1 LNHDA and CDR2 SQIVND (reference sequence). J lost 3 bases, V lost 4 bases, and 1 base had no gene match. The CDR3 totals 14 residues. This clonotype occurred a few times.

Material: CD45RA+ CD4+ T cells from PBMCs, pooled from several time points, obtained from a donor given antiretroviral therapy, either interrupted or continuous. The subset here: naive CD4+ CD45RA+ CD45RO- T cells. The gene calls are TRBV19 and TRBJ2-2; 8 bases are a match to TRBD2. This receptor was identified in a pool of human donors with HIV. The CDR3 is CASSRAGDTGELFF. The CDR3 region has the DNA TGTGCCAGTAGTAGAGCGGGGGACACCGGGGAGCTGTTTTTT.